A single sample gave rise to the 27 T cell receptor beta chains below, sequenced in a study of stem cell transplantation in POMP-related autoinflammatory disease (dated by TCRdb to about 2021). The library was prepared using the immunoSEQ multiplex PCR assay. This is the immuneACCESS table as TCRdb keeps it, with only in-frame sequences that have V and J called. A part of the clones is gone; compared with another copy, unresolved V genes explain less than half, and the rest is unexplained. The sample table holds approximately 1,500 clones, of which roughly 81% were seen once. 25% to 30% of the sample rests with the top ten. The sequenced sample consisted of Tregs from PBMCs. These receptor sequences come from a human donor in good health.

Regarding this clone: At one end the junction does not follow the germline gene, possibly because of a read error. Here the CDR3 DNA reads TGTGCCAGCACACCACTCCAGGGGGCTTGGTACACTGAAGCTTTCTTT. This gives the protein CASTPLQGAWYTEAFF. V and J are TRBV18 and TRBJ1-1, with 8 bases lining up with TRBD1. Germline values: CDR1 KGHSH, CDR2 LQKENI. The CDR3 contains 16 residues.

The chain carries TRBV11-1 and TRBJ2-7; D unclear. CDR1 and CDR2 from the germline V gene are SGHAT and FQDESV (reference sequence). The ends were cut back, 4 bases at V and 4 bases at J, with 5 bases in the middle. The CDR3 contains 11 residues. CDR3 in amino acids: CASSSEYEQYF. CDR3 bases: TGTGCCAGCAGCTCCGAATACGAGCAGTACTTC. The full variable domain, rest sourced from reference TRBV11-1 and TRBJ2-7, is EAEVAQSPRYKITEKSQAVAFWCDPISGHATLYWYRQILGQGPELLVQFQDESVVDDSQLPKDRFSAERLKGVDSTLKIQPAELGDSAMYLCASSSEYEQYFGPGTRLTVT.

The gene calls are TRBV7-8 and TRBJ2-1; TRBD2 agrees at 9 bases. CDR1 and CDR2 from the germline V gene are SGHVS and FQNEAQ. Trimming took 3 bases from V and 10 from J; bases not matched to a gene: 4. CDR3 length: 13 amino acids. CDR3 DNA sequence: TGTGCCAGCAGCTTCCGGACTAGCGAAGAGCAGTTCTTC. It encodes CASSFRTSEEQFF.

This chain connects TRBV5-5 to TRBJ1-5; D remains ambiguous. Germline CDR1 and CDR2: SGHKS and YYEKEE (reference sequence). The CDR3 runs 15 residues. V dropped 0 bases and J dropped 0 bases, with 7 bases sitting between them. In nucleotides, the CDR3 is TGTGCCAGCAGCTTGGTGGGGTTTAGCAATCAGCCCCAGCATTTT. Its protein is CASSLVGFSNQPQHF.

The rearrangement links TRBV27 to TRBJ2-7, with TRBD2 as a possible D gene (5 bases). Trimming removed 6 bases from V and 0 bases from J, with 18 bases in between. This CDR3 is 16 amino acids long. Germline CDR1 reads MNHEY; CDR2 reads SMNVEV (reference sequence). CDR3 nucleotide sequence: TGTGCCAGCAGACGGGGAATGGCGGCGAGCTCCTACGAGCAGTACTTC. This translates into CASRRGMAASSYEQYF.

For the CDR3, the DNA is TGTGCCAGCAGTTTAGGAGGGCTAGACAATCAGCCCCAGCATTTT. Translating it yields CASSLGGLDNQPQHF. The J gene is TRBJ1-5, the V gene TRBV27; no firm D call. Germline V gives CDR1 MNHEY, CDR2 SMNVEV (reference sequence). Trimming removed 2 bases from V and 3 bases from J, with 11 bases in between. The CDR3 totals 15 residues.

The genes are TRBV2 and TRBJ2-7; D perhaps matches TRBD1 (6 bases). The CDR3 sequence is 12 residues long. V dropped 11 bases and J dropped 2 bases, with 13 bases sitting between them. CDR1 and CDR2 (germline): SNHLY, FYNNEI. The CDR3 nucleotides read TGTGCCTCCACAGGGTTCGCCTACGAGCAGTACTTC. Translating gives CASTGFAYEQYF.

V and J are TRBV7-9 and TRBJ2-1; 10 nucleotides agree with TRBD2. The V and J ends lost 3 bases and 7 bases, in that order; junction bases with no gene match: 9. The CDR3 has 16 amino acids. Germline CDR1 reads SEHNR; CDR2 reads FQNEAQ (reference sequence). CDR3 nucleotides: TGTGCCAGCAGCTTTTTCACTAGCGGGAAGAGGAATGAGCAGTTCTTC. Its translation is CASSFFTSGKRNEQFF.

The chain joins TRBV11-2 to TRBJ2-7; 9 bases align to TRBD2. The CDR3 is 18 amino acids. V gave up 7 bases and J gave up 0 bases; unmatched junction bases: 16. Germline lookup yields CDR1 SGHAT and CDR2 FQNNGV. The CDR3 nucleotides are TGTGCCAGCACCTCCGGGACTAGCTATTCCCAAAGCTCCTACGAGCAGTACTTC. It specifies CASTSGTSYSQSSYEQYF.

This chain uses TRBV7-3 with TRBJ1-1, with D possibly being TRBD1 (5 bases). The CDR3 runs to 14 residues. The germline V gene has CDR1 SGHTA and CDR2 FQGTGA. The V end lost 2 bases, the J end lost 5 bases, and 12 bases lay between the germline ends. The CDR3 sequence is CASSLLGVRTEAFF. In DNA, the CDR3 is TGTGCCAGCAGCTTATTGGGGGTACGGACTGAAGCTTTCTTT.

The V and J genes are TRBV30 and TRBJ1-1; D is unclear. Germline V gene data show CDR1 as GTSNPN and CDR2 as SVGIG (reference sequence). The CDR3 extends over 13 amino acids. V lost 1 base to trimming and J lost 0 bases, with 6 bases between them. The CDR3 nucleotides read TGTGCCTGGAGTGGGGCCTTGAACACTGAAGCTTTCTTT. Translating gives CAWSGALNTEAFF.

A single count supports this clone. The genes are TRBV7-2 and TRBJ2-1; D gene uncertain. Germline lookup yields CDR1 SGHTA and CDR2 FQGNSA. This CDR3 is 13 amino acids long. V shed 3 bases and J shed 2 bases, with 5 bases lying between them. This CDR3 reads CASSLSAYNEQFF. In nucleotides, the CDR3 is TGTGCCAGCAGCTTGTCGGCCTACAATGAGCAGTTCTTC. Full variable domain (remainder filled in from reference TRBV7-2 and TRBJ2-1): GAGVSQSPSNKVTEKGKDVELRCDPISGHTALYWYRQSLGQGLEFLIYFQGNSAPDKSGLPSDRFSAERTGGSVSTLTIQRTQQEDSAVYLCASSLSAYNEQFFGPGTRLTVL.

A single count supports this clone. The V call is TRBV2, the J call TRBJ2-3, with TRBD1 identical over 7 bases. This CDR3 has 17 amino acids. CDR1 and CDR2 (germline): SNHLY, FYNNEI. V shed 5 bases, J shed 1 base, and the junction held 12 bases outside the gene matches. The chain's CDR3 is CASSRRRYRGGTDTQYF. The DNA for the CDR3 is TGTGCCAGCAGTAGAAGGAGGTACAGGGGCGGCACAGATACGCAGTATTTT.

This clone has only a few counts. The CDR3 region has the DNA TGTGCTAGTGGTTTCTGGGCGGGAGGGTCTGCCCATGAGCAGTTCTTC. It encodes CASGFWAGGSAHEQFF. The chain links TRBV12-5 to TRBJ2-1; 9 bases agree with TRBD2. The CDR3 loop spans 16 amino acids. Trimming took 3 bases from V and 8 from J; bases not matched to a gene: 11. Germline assignment: CDR1 LGHNT and CDR2 FRNRAP.

V is TRBV6-5 and J is TRBJ2-1; TRBD2 is a possible D gene (5 bases). CDR1 is MNHEY, CDR2 SVGAGI, per germline. This CDR3 spans 13 amino acids. Trimming left V 6 bases short and J 0 bases short, with 6 bases between. The CDR3 sequence is CASRRDSYNEQFF. As DNA, the CDR3 is TGTGCCAGCAGACGGGACTCCTACAATGAGCAGTTCTTC.

The chain uses TRBV2 and TRBJ2-7; D might be TRBD2 (5 bases). From germline, CDR1 is SNHLY and CDR2 FYNNEI. This CDR3 is built from 12 residues. The V and J ends lost 7 bases and 7 bases respectively, with 14 bases between them. The CDR3 sequence is CASMPGRREQYF. CDR3 in DNA: TGTGCCAGCATGCCGGGGAGACGGGAGCAGTACTTC.

V usage is TRBV5-1 and J usage is TRBJ1-1; D gene ambiguous. The CDR3 spans 13 residues. Germline CDR1 reads SGHRS; CDR2 reads YFSETQ. V was trimmed by 2 bases and J by 7 bases, leaving 12 bases between them. This CDR3 is CASSFTVMGEAFF. The CDR3 nucleotides are TGCGCCAGCAGCTTTACAGTGATGGGTGAAGCTTTCTTT. Full variable domain (missing parts from reference TRBV5-1 and TRBJ1-1): KAGVTQTPRYLIKTRGQQVTLSCSPISGHRSVSWYQQTPGQGLQFLFEYFSETQRNKGNFPGRFSGRQFSNSRSEMNVSTLELGDSALYLCASSFTVMGEAFFGQGTRLTVV.

The chain joins TRBV7-3 to TRBJ2-3; tentatively, D is TRBD1 or TRBD2 (6 bases each). This CDR3 region has 14 residues. The ends were cut back, 6 bases at V and 5 bases at J, with 15 bases in the middle. Germline assignment: CDR1 SGHTA and CDR2 FQGTGA. CDR3 protein: CASRKGGLEDTQYF. The CDR3 bases are TGTGCCAGCAGAAAGGGGGGTTTGGAAGATACGCAGTATTTT.

This clone was seen only once. The gene calls are TRBV2 and TRBJ2-7; 12 positions agree with TRBD1. V gave up 6 bases and J gave up 4 bases; unmatched junction bases: 4. The length of the CDR3 is 14 residues. The V gene's germline CDR1 is SNHLY and CDR2 FYNNEI. CDR3 sequence: CASSSGQGAYEQYF. The CDR3 nucleotides are TGTGCCAGCAGCTCGGGACAGGGGGCGTACGAGCAGTACTTC.

The chain links TRBV7-9 to TRBJ1-3, with D possibly being TRBD1 (5 bases). Trimming removed 0 bases at V and 0 bases at J, with 6 bases between. The CDR3 sequence is 15 residues long. Per the germline V gene, CDR1 is SEHNR and CDR2 is FQNEAQ (reference sequence). DNA for the CDR3: TGTGCCAGCAGCTTAGCAGGGGACTCTGGAAACACCATATATTTT. Protein product: CASSLAGDSGNTIYF.

V and J are TRBV13 and TRBJ2-7, with no clear D. CDR3 length equals 16 residues. Germline values: CDR1 PRHDT, CDR2 FYEKMQ (reference sequence). V shed 3 bases and J shed 4 bases, with 19 bases lying between them. DNA for the CDR3: TGTGCCAGCAGCTTTCGAGGCAGTCCCTTGTTTTACGAGCAGTACTTC. Protein sequence: CASSFRGSPLFYEQYF.

This clone showed up just a few times. The rearrangement uses TRBV6-5 and TRBJ1-1, with TRBD1 identical over 7 bases. The V gene's germline CDR1 is MNHEY and CDR2 SVGAGI. This CDR3 contains 11 residues. V trimming: 6 bases; J trimming: 11 bases; junction bases outside the gene matches: 6. CDR3 bases: TGTGCCAGCAGCTCAACAGGGGAGGCTTTCTTT. Translating it yields CASSSTGEAFF.

This clone has a handful of counts. V usage is TRBV19 and J usage is TRBJ1-2; perhaps TRBD1 as D (5 bases). This CDR3 region has 11 residues. V dropped 8 bases and J dropped 2 bases, with 6 bases sitting between them. CDR1 is LNHDA, CDR2 SQIVND, per germline (reference sequence). The CDR3 sequence is CASSGNYGYTF. CDR3 bases: TGTGCCAGTTCAGGGAACTATGGCTACACCTTC.

This rearrangement joins TRBV19 to TRBJ2-7; D tentatively fits TRBD1 or TRBD2 (6 bases each). V was trimmed by 5 bases and J by 0 bases, leaving 14 bases between them. CDR3 length equals 15 residues. CDR1 and CDR2 from the germline V gene are LNHDA and SQIVND (reference sequence). CDR3 region: CASSVVGGLSYEQYF. The DNA for the CDR3 is TGTGCCAGTAGTGTCGTCGGGGGCCTCTCCTACGAGCAGTACTTC.

This sequence joins TRBV5-6 and TRBJ2-7; D may be TRBD1 (5 bases). The germline gives CDR1 SGHDT, CDR2 YYEEEE. The V and J ends lost 5 bases and 6 bases respectively, with 15 bases between them. This CDR3 spans 13 amino acids. The CDR3 DNA is TGTGCCAGCAGGCGAGGACACATTCTCGAGCAGTACTTC. This codes for CASRRGHILEQYF.

The genes are TRBV7-9 and TRBJ1-6; no clear D. V lost 3 bases to trimming and J lost 8 bases, with 5 bases between them. The CDR3 spans 12 residues. Per germline, CDR1 SEHNR and CDR2 FQNEAQ (reference sequence). CDR3 coding DNA: TGTGCCAGCAGCTTGTGGGATTCACCCCTCCACTTT. As protein: CASSLWDSPLHF.

The J gene is TRBJ2-3, the V gene TRBV19; 13 nucleotides match TRBD2. The junction had 1 base not matched to a gene; V was cut back by 4 bases and J by 3 bases. The CDR3 runs 15 residues. Looked up from germline, CDR1 is LNHDA and CDR2 is SQIVND (reference sequence). This chain's CDR3 is CASSRGLAGTDTQYF. The CDR3 coding sequence is TGTGCCAGTAGTAGGGGACTAGCGGGGACAGATACGCAGTATTTT.